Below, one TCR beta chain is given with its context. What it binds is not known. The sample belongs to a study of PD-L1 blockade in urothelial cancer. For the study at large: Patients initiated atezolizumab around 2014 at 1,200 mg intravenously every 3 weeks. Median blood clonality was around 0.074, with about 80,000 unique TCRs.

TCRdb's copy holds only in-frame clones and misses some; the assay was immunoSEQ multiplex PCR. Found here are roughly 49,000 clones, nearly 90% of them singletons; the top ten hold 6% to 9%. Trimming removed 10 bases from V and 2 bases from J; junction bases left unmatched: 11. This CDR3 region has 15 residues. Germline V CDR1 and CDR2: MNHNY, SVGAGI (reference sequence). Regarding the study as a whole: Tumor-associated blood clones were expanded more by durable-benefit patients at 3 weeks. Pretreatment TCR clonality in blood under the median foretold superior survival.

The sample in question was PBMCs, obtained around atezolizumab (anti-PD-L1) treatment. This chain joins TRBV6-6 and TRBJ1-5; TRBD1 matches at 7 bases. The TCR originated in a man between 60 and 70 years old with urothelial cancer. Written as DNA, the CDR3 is TGTGCCACCACGACAGGGAAGGTCGGCAATCAGCCCCAGCATTTT. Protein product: CATTTGKVGNQPQHF.